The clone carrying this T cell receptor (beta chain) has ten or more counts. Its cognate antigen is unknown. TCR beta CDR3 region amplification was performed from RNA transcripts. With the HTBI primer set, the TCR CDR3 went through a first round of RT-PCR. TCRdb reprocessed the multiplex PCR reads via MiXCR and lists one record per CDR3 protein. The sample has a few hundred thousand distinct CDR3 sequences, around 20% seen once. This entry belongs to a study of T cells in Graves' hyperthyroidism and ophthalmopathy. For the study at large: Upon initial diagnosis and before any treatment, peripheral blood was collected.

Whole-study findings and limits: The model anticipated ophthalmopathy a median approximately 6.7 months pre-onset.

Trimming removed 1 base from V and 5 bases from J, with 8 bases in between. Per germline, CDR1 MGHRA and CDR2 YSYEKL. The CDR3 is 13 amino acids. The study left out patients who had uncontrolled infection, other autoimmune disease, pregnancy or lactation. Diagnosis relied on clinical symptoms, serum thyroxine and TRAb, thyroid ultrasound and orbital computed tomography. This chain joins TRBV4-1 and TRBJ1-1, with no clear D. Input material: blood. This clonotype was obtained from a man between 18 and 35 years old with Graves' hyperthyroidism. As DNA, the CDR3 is TGCGCCAGCAGCCAAGGCCTGCCAACTGAAGCTTTCTTT. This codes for CASSQGLPTEAFF.